This record concerns one TCR beta chain sequence. Study members were between 18 and 89 years old and lived in 20 to 25 US regions. The germline gives CDR1 SGHTA, CDR2 FQGNSA. The V gene end was trimmed by 1 base and the J gene end by 14 bases; junction bases not matched to a gene: 5. CDR3 length: 14 residues. The data stem from a study of blood T cell repertoires in COVID-19. Clones were sequenced by immunoSEQ multiplex PCR, and TCRdb holds only the in-frame ones, with some missing. The sample records 300,000 to 350,000 clones, 80% to 90% being singletons. The receptor was derived from a woman between 40 and 55 years old with acute COVID-19. Sequenced sample: PBMCs or T cells enriched from blood (not recorded which). This sequence joins TRBV7-2 and TRBJ1-6; TRBD1 matches 10 bases. CDR3 in DNA: TGTGCCAGCAGCTTAGTGACAGGGGGCCCATCCCTCCACTTT. This translates into CASSLVTGGPSLHF.